These T cell receptor beta chains were read from a single sample in a study of OX40 agonist ivuxolimab in advanced cancers. The table came from immunoSEQ multiplex PCR; TCRdb's copy has only in-frame clones and leaves some out. The sample has fewer than 55,000 clones; 80% to 90% are singletons. Sequencing was performed on CD4+ or CD8+ T cells sorted from blood, taken in a trial of the OX40 agonist ivuxolimab. Receptors were obtained from an adult with an advanced solid tumor such as melanoma, head and neck, liver or kidney cancer. CDR3s leave out the opening cysteine and the closing phenylalanine or tryptophan.

v_gene | len | CDR3aa
TRBV6-5 | 14 | ASSYGGAATTDTQY
TRBV6-5 | 12 | ASSYGAAGGGQY
TRBV10-3 | 14 | AISETTGVGTGELF
TRBV7-8 | 13 | ASSQSRTGNYGYT
TRBV28 | 13 | ASSLRGQVYYEQY
TRBV19 | 14 | ASSIGRFPGANVLT
TRBV18 | 12 | ASSIGGKNTEAF
TRBV11-2 | 13 | ASSLGFRGNQPQH
TRBV28 | 11 | ASNGQGNQPQH
TRBV6-6 | 12 | ASTPGTRNQPQH
TRBV19 | 15 | ASYGQGAQGGNQPQH
TRBV28 | 13 | ASRTSSGGNQPQH
TRBV6-1 | 12 | ASRGRGQTYEQY
TRBV18 | 13 | ASSPGQGSNYGYT
TRBV18 | 13 | ASSPRQESSYEQY
TRBV7-2 | 13 | ASSLVVGETHEQY
TRBV29-1 | 15 | SVEDRLGTPSTDTQY
TRBV5-4 | 12 | ASSPRGGNTEAF
TRBV19 | 14 | ASSIGLAGGAGELF
TRBV7-6 | 14 | ASSSWTSGSYNEQF